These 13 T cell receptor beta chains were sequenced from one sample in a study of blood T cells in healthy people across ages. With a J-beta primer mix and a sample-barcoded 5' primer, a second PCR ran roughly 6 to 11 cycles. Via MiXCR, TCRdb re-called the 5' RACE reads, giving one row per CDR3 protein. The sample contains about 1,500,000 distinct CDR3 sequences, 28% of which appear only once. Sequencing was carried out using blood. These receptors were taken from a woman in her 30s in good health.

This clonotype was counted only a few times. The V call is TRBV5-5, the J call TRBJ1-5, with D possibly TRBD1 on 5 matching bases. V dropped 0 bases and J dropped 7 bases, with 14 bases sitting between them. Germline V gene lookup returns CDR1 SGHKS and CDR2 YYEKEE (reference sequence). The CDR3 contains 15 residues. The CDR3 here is CASSLAEGREQPQHF. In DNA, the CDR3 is TGTGCCAGCAGCTTGGCCGAGGGGCGCGAGCAGCCCCAGCATTTT.

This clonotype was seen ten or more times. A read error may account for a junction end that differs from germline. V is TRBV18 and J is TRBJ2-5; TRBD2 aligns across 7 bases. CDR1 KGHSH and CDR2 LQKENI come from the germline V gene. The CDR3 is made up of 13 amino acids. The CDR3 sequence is CASSPDGRETQYF. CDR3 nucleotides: TGCGCCAGCAGCCCGGACGGGAGGGAGACCCAGTACTTC.

In DNA form, the CDR3 reads TGTGCCAGCAGTCCTAATCGCTCGAGGGGCTACACCTTC. Translated: CASSPNRSRGYTF. The chain combines TRBV5-6 with TRBJ1-2; unclear D gene. The CDR3 consists of 13 residues. Germline loops: CDR1 SGHDT, CDR2 YYEEEE. V was pared by 5 bases and J by 8 bases, with 16 bases between.

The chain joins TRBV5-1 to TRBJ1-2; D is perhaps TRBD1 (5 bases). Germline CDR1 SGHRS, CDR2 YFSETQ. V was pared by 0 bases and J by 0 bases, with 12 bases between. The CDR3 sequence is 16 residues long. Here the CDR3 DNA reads TGCGCCAGCAGCTTGGAGGGGACGGCAGCTAACTATGGCTACACCTTC. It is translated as CASSLEGTAANYGYTF.

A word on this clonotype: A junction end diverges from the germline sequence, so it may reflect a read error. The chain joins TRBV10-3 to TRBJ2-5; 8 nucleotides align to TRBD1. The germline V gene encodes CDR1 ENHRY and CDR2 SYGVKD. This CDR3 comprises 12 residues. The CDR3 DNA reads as TGTGCCGTCAGTGCAGGGGGCGAGACCCAGTACTTC. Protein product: CAVSAGGETQYF.

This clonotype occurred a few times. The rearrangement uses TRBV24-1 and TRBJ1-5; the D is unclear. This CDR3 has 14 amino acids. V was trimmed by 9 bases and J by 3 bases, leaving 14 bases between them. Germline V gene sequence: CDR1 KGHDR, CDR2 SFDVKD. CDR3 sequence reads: CATGTQVDNQPQHF. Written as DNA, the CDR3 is TGTGCCACCGGCACCCAGGTCGACAATCAGCCCCAGCATTTT.

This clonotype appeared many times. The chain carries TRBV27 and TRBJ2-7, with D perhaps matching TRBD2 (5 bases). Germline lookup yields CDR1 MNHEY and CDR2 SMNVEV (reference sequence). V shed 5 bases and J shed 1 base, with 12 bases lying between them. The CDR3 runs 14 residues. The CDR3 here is CASSTIGLSYEQYF. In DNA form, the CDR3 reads TGTGCCAGCAGTACTATCGGACTGTCCTACGAGCAGTACTTC.

CDR3 sequence: CASSGRNQETQYF. CDR3 nucleotide sequence: TGTGCCAGCTCGGGGCGTAACCAAGAGACCCAGTACTTC. The chain recombines TRBV13 with TRBJ2-7; D possibly matches TRBD1 or TRBD2 (5 bases each). The tail of the sequence fits TRBJ2-5 better, so the J call may be wrong. The CDR3 runs to 13 residues. CDR1 PRHDT and CDR2 FYEKMQ come from the germline V gene (reference sequence).

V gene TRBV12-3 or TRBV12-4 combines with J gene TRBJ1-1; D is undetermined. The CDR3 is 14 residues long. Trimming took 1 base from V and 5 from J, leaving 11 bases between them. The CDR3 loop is CASSLGTSETEAFF. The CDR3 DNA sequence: TGTGCCAGCAGTTTAGGGACCTCCGAAACTGAAGCTTTCTTT.

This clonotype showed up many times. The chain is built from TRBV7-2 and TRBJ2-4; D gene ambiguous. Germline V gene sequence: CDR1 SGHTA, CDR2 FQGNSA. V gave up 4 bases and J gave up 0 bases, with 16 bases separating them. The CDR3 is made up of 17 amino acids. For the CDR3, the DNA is TGTGCCAGCAGCTCCTCCCCAGCCCTGGGAGCCAAAAACATTCAGTACTTC. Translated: CASSSSPALGAKNIQYF.

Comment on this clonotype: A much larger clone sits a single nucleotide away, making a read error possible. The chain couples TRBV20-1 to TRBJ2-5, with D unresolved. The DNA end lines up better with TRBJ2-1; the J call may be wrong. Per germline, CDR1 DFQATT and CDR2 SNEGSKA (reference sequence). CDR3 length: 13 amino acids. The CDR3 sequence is CSARRPQEETQFF. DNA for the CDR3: TGCAGTGCTAGAAGACCCCAAGAAGAGACCCAGTTCTTC.

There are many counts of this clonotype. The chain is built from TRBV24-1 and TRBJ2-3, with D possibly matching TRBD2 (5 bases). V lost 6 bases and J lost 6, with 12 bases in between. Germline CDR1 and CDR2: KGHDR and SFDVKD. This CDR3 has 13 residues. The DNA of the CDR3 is TGTGCCACCAGTCCACGGGGTTCGGATACGCAGTATTTT. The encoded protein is CATSPRGSDTQYF.

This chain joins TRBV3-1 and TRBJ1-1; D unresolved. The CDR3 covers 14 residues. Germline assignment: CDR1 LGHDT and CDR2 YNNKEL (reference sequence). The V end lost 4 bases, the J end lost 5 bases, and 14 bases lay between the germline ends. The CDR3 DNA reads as TGTGCCAGCAGCCTCAGAGGCCCCCGGACTGAAGCTTTCTTT. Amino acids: CASSLRGPRTEAFF. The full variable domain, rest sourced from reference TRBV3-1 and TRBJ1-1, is DTAVSQTPKYLVTQMGNDKSIKCEQNLGHDTMYWYKQDSKKFLKIMFSYNNKELIINETVPNRFSPKSPDKAHLNLHINSLELGDSAVYFCASSLRGPRTEAFFGQGTRLTVV.